Reported below is one TCR beta chain. Sequencing was performed with immunoSEQ multiplex PCR; in TCRdb, only in-frame clones are kept and a portion is missing. The data hold about 120,000 clones, with roughly 92% observed a single time. This record belongs to a study of control samples from healthy donors and cancer patients. V was shortened by 3 bases and J by 2 bases, with 14 bases between the two germline ends. Germline V lookup: CDR1 LGHDT, CDR2 YNNKEL (reference sequence). The CDR3 extends over 16 amino acids. The rearrangement joins TRBV3-1 (or the pseudogene TRBV3-2) to TRBJ1-3; no clear D gene. The sample comprised blood. The source of this sequence is a man aged 18 to 35 in good health. CDR3 loop: CASSQGGARTGNTIYF. CDR3 DNA: TGTGCCAGCAGCCAGGGTGGAGCTCGAACTGGAAACACCATATATTTT.